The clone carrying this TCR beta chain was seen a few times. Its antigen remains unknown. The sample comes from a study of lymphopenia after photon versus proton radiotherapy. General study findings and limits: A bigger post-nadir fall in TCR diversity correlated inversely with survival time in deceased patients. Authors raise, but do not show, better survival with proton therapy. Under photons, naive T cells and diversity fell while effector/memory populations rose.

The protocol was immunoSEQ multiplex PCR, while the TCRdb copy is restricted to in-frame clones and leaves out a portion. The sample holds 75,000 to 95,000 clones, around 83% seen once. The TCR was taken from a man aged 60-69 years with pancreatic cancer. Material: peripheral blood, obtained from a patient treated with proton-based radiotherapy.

CDR3 protein: CASSQDGNYGYTF. The CDR3 bases are TGTGCCAGCAGCCAGGACGGTAACTATGGCTACACCTTC. This sequence joins TRBV16 and TRBJ1-2; D uncertain. This CDR3 region has 13 residues. Trimming removed 3 bases from V and 1 base from J, with 6 bases in between. Per the germline V gene, CDR1 is KGHSY and CDR2 is FQNENV.